The 22 T cell receptor beta chains listed next were all sequenced from one sample in a study of shared clonotypes between healthy human individuals (dated by TCRdb to the early 2020s). Library method: the immunoSEQ multiplex PCR assay. Not all clones reach the TCRdb copy of this immuneACCESS table, which keeps in-frame sequences only. Checked studies attribute under half of the gap to unresolved V genes and leave the rest unexplained. The sample includes fewer than 1.8 million clones, with 98% observed a single time. The top ten constitute roughly 0.36% of the sample. Sequencing was done on a sample of naive CD4+ T cells sorted from blood. According to the study, the label for this sample's cell subset or site signals: CD45RA+ positively selected. The receptors derive from a man aged 25-45 years in good health.

This clone was observed once. The genes are TRBV14 and TRBJ2-7, with 13 bases identical to TRBD2. V lost 0 bases to trimming and J lost 3 bases; unmatched junction nucleotides: 5. The CDR3 has 17 amino acids. Germline lookup yields CDR1 SGHDN and CDR2 FVKESK. The CDR3 DNA sequence: TGTGCCAGCAGCCAAGACCTAGGACTAGCGGGAGTCTACGAGCAGTACTTC. Protein product: CASSQDLGLAGVYEQYF.

This chain connects TRBV5-5 to TRBJ1-4; 8 positions match TRBD1. Germline values: CDR1 SGHKS, CDR2 YYEKEE (reference sequence). J gave up 3 bases and V 2 bases, and 3 bases lay outside the gene matches. The CDR3 contains 15 residues. CDR3 bases: TGTGCCAGCAGCTTAGGACAGGGATCTAATGAAAAACTGTTTTTT. Translation: CASSLGQGSNEKLFF. Based on the CDR3 plus reference TRBV5-5 and TRBJ1-4, the full variable domain is DAGVTQSPTHLIKTRGQQVTLRCSPISGHKSVSWYQQVLGQGPQFIFQYYEKEERGRGNFPDRFSARQFPNYSSELNVNALLLGDSALYLCASSLGQGSNEKLFFGSGTQLSVL.

V and J are TRBV29-1 and TRBJ2-7; a possible D gene is TRBD1 (5 bases). V was cut by 4 bases and J by 7 bases, with 20 bases left in between. CDR1 is SQVTM and CDR2 is ANQGSEA in the germline V gene. The CDR3 extends over 14 amino acids. CDR3 amino acids: CSVVPRQSLVEQYF. CDR3 in DNA: TGCAGCGTTGTTCCCCGACAGTCCCTTGTTGAGCAGTACTTC.

V is TRBV7-2 and J is TRBJ1-5; tentative D call: TRBD1 (5 bases). Germline V CDR1 and CDR2: SGHTA, FQGNSA. V lost 5 bases, J lost 0 bases, and 17 bases lay in between. The CDR3 extends over 17 amino acids. The CDR3 coding sequence is TGTGCCAGCAGCCGGGGCCGCGACGGCATTAGCAATCAGCCCCAGCATTTT. Amino acids: CASSRGRDGISNQPQHF.

The chain is built from TRBV11-2 and TRBJ1-5, with unresolved D. The V gene lost 1 base and the J gene lost 8 bases, with 15 bases spanning the gap. Germline loops: CDR1 SGHAT, CDR2 FQNNGV. The CDR3 is made up of 15 amino acids. In DNA form, the CDR3 reads TGTGCCAGCAGCTTAGTGGCTGCTTATGTGGAGCCCCAGCATTTT. It yields the protein CASSLVAAYVEPQHF.

The CDR3 bases are TGCGCCAGCAGCTTATCAGGCCCTCTCCAAGAGACCCAGTACTTC. Translation: CASSLSGPLQETQYF. This sequence joins TRBV5-1 and TRBJ2-5, with unresolved D. V was shortened by 2 bases and J by 1 base, with 12 bases between the two germline ends. The CDR3 consists of 15 residues. CDR1 and CDR2 from the germline V gene are SGHRS and YFSETQ.

Concerning this clone: This sample includes further DNA sequences coding for the same CDR3. The rearrangement joins TRBV5-1 to TRBJ2-5, with 13 bases aligning to TRBD2. Germline assignment: CDR1 SGHRS and CDR2 YFSETQ. This CDR3 region has 15 residues. V was pared by 2 bases and J by 3 bases, with 1 base of the junction left unmatched. Here the CDR3 DNA reads TGCGCCAGCAGCTTTGGACTAGCGGGAGAAGAGACCCAGTACTTC. Its translation: CASSFGLAGEETQYF. The variable domain in full, with the rest retrieved from reference TRBV5-1 and TRBJ2-5, is KAGVTQTPRYLIKTRGQQVTLSCSPISGHRSVSWYQQTPGQGLQFLFEYFSETQRNKGNFPGRFSGRQFSNSRSEMNVSTLELGDSALYLCASSFGLAGEETQYFGPGTRLLVL.

The chain employs TRBV15 and TRBJ2-6; 7 bases are a match to TRBD2. CDR1 LNHNV and CDR2 YYDKDF come from the germline V gene (reference sequence). CDR3 length: 18 residues. After removal of 1 base from V and 0 bases from J, the junction contained 6 bases not matched to a gene. CDR3 residues: CATSRGVAGYSGANVLTF. The CDR3 nucleotides read TGTGCCACCAGCAGAGGGGTAGCGGGTTACTCTGGGGCCAACGTCCTGACTTTC.

The table lists this clone with a count of one. V gene TRBV13 combines with J gene TRBJ2-7, with unresolved D. Germline V gene data show CDR1 as PRHDT and CDR2 as FYEKMQ (reference sequence). CDR3 size: 16 residues. V was shortened by 5 bases and J by 0 bases, with 17 bases between the two germline ends. CDR3 region: CASSRWEGSISYEQYF. The CDR3 DNA is TGTGCCAGCAGCCGCTGGGAAGGCTCTATCTCCTACGAGCAGTACTTC.

The J gene is TRBJ1-1, the V gene TRBV29-1; a weak D match, TRBD1 (6 bases). The germline V gene has CDR1 SQVTM and CDR2 ANQGSEA. V was clipped by 4 bases and J by 4 bases, with 10 bases between them. This CDR3 contains 12 residues. CDR3 bases: TGCAGCGTTGGACAGGTACCCACTGAAGCTTTCTTT. Translation: CSVGQVPTEAFF.

This chain links TRBV9 with TRBJ2-1, with a possible D match to TRBD2 (6 bases). The CDR3 spans 12 residues. V dropped 0 bases and J dropped 13 bases, with 11 bases sitting between them. Germline V gene lookup returns CDR1 SGDLS and CDR2 YYNGEE. DNA of the CDR3: TGTGCCAGCAGCGTAGCTGGGCGGGAACAGTTCTTC. This codes for CASSVAGREQFF.

The chain links TRBV27 to TRBJ2-5; TRBD1 agrees at 7 bases. With 4 bases clipped from V and 9 bases from J, the junction kept 11 bases outside the gene matches. This CDR3 has 14 amino acids. In germline, CDR1 is MNHEY, CDR2 SMNVEV (reference sequence). CDR3 loop: CASSYGDRGVPQYF. DNA of the CDR3: TGTGCCAGCAGTTATGGGGACAGAGGGGTTCCCCAGTACTTC.

This chain joins TRBV4-1 and TRBJ2-3; TRBD1 matches 11 bases. Germline CDR1 reads MGHRA; CDR2 reads YSYEKL. The CDR3 is made up of 21 amino acids. V was clipped by 1 base and J by 1 base; unmatched bases: 16. CDR3 in amino acids: CASSQGFSGTGGYWGTDTQYF. The CDR3 nucleotides are TGCGCCAGCAGCCAAGGGTTCTCAGGGACAGGGGGATACTGGGGCACAGATACGCAGTATTTT.

The CDR3 DNA reads as TGTGCCAGCAGTGGGGATTGGGGAGTATATGGCTACACCTTC. Residues: CASSGDWGVYGYTF. V is TRBV28 and J is TRBJ1-2, with D uncertain. The CDR3 spans 14 residues. Germline CDR1 reads MDHEN; CDR2 reads SYDVKM. Trimming shortened V by 5 bases and J by 5 bases, and 15 bases separated the two germline ends.

CDR3 amino acids: CASSQTQDRSYGYTF. CDR3 in DNA: TGCGCCAGCAGCCAAACGCAGGACAGATCCTATGGCTACACCTTC. The chain recombines TRBV4-1 with TRBJ1-2; D possibly corresponds to TRBD1 (6 bases). CDR1 MGHRA and CDR2 YSYEKL come from the germline V gene. The CDR3 length is 15 residues. V lost 2 bases to trimming and J lost 4 bases, with 14 bases between them.

The chain recombines TRBV7-9 with TRBJ1-1; D is unclear. Trimming took 4 bases from V and 4 from J, leaving 19 bases between them. Germline CDR1 reads SEHNR; CDR2 reads FQNEAQ (reference sequence). This CDR3 spans 16 amino acids. The CDR3 region is CASSYLQKGRGTEAFF. Here the CDR3 DNA reads TGTGCCAGCAGCTACTTACAAAAAGGCCGTGGCACTGAAGCTTTCTTT.

This sequence joins TRBV7-9 and TRBJ2-7; D remains ambiguous. Germline CDR1 reads SEHNR; CDR2 reads FQNEAQ (reference sequence). V was trimmed by 4 bases and J by 0 bases, leaving 22 bases between them. The CDR3 runs to 18 residues. In DNA, the CDR3 is TGTGCCAGCAGCTCCAGACCGGATAGGGTTGTCAGCTCCTACGAGCAGTACTTC. Protein product: CASSSRPDRVVSSYEQYF.

This clone is a singleton in its sample. Additional DNA sequences in this sample encode the identical CDR3. The gene calls are TRBV7-9 and TRBJ2-5, with 11 bases lining up with TRBD2. Germline V gene sequence: CDR1 SEHNR, CDR2 FQNEAQ (reference sequence). The ends lost 5 bases at V and 0 bases at J; junction bases unmatched: 2. The CDR3 length is 15 residues. CDR3 sequence: CASSLGLADQETQYF. CDR3 coding DNA: TGTGCCAGCAGCCTGGGACTAGCGGACCAAGAGACCCAGTACTTC.

This clone has just one count. The chain couples TRBV5-1 to TRBJ2-2; D remains unclear. V was trimmed by 2 bases and J by 1 base, leaving 9 bases between them. There are 15 residues in the CDR3. Germline V CDR1 and CDR2: SGHRS, YFSETQ. The CDR3 region has the DNA TGCGCCAGCAGCTTTCCCGAATTGAACACCGGGGAGCTGTTTTTT. This sequence encodes CASSFPELNTGELFF.

The rearrangement links TRBV2 to TRBJ2-1; 14 nucleotides match TRBD2. The CDR3 has 17 residues. The ends lost 7 bases at V and 4 bases at J; junction bases unmatched: 9. From germline, CDR1 is SNHLY and CDR2 FYNNEI. The CDR3 coding sequence is TGTGCCAGCACTCGACTAGCGGGAGGGCCACTTTACAATGAGCAGTTCTTC. Translating gives CASTRLAGGPLYNEQFF.

The chain joins TRBV4-1 to TRBJ1-3; tentative D call: TRBD1 (6 bases). Trimming took off 5 bases at V and 8 bases at J, with 13 bases between the two ends. Germline V lookup: CDR1 MGHRA, CDR2 YSYEKL. The CDR3 covers 13 residues. The CDR3 spells CASSTQGVDTIYF. In DNA, the CDR3 is TGCGCCAGCAGCACACAGGGAGTTGACACCATATATTTT.

The chain links TRBV6-1 to TRBJ2-7; the D gene is possibly TRBD1 (6 bases). V was shortened by 2 bases and J by 6 bases, with 14 bases between the two germline ends. Per the germline V gene, CDR1 is MNHNS and CDR2 is SASEGT. The CDR3 sequence is 14 residues long. The CDR3 nucleotides are TGTGCCAGCAGTGAACCTACAGGGAAGGCCGAGCAGTACTTC. Encoded protein: CASSEPTGKAEQYF.